The 29 T cell receptor beta chains below come from one sample, sequenced in a study of cytomegalovirus exposure and HLA in healthy donors. Amplification used 60 Vbeta primers and 13 Jbeta primers. Using immunoSEQ multiplex PCR, the repertoire was profiled, and TCRdb retains in-frame clones only, with some absent. Of over 95,000 clones in the sample, roughly 79% were seen once. Sequencing was done on a sample of PBMCs. These receptors originate from a man in his forties in good health and CMV-seronegative.

This clone has just a few counts. CDR3: CASSSPSGDYNEQFF. DNA of the CDR3: TGTGCCAGCAGCTCTCCCAGCGGGGACTACAATGAGCAGTTCTTC. V usage is TRBV11-2 and J usage is TRBJ2-1; 7 bases fit TRBD2. In germline, CDR1 is SGHAT, CDR2 FQNNGV. Losses at the gene ends were 4 bases for V and 3 bases for J; bases not matched to a gene: 6. CDR3 length: 15 amino acids.

This rearrangement joins TRBV7-6 to TRBJ2-1; 10 nucleotides line up with TRBD2. The CDR3 length is 18 residues. Germline values: CDR1 SGHVS, CDR2 FNYEAQ. Trimming at V came to 2 bases and at J to 8 bases, leaving 15 bases not matched to a gene. The CDR3 DNA sequence: TGTGCCAGCAGCTTATCCCCAGTAAAAAGCGGGAGGGGAGATGAGCAGTTCTTC. Its translation is CASSLSPVKSGRGDEQFF.

V is TRBV19 and J is TRBJ2-2; possible D gene TRBD2, 6 bases. The CDR3 loop spans 16 amino acids. The germline V gene has CDR1 LNHDA and CDR2 SQIVND (reference sequence). Trimming left V 5 bases short and J 2 bases short, with 15 bases between. The CDR3 protein is CASSSRAGFNTGELFF. The CDR3 DNA is TGTGCCAGTAGTTCTCGCGCGGGATTTAACACCGGGGAGCTGTTTTTT.

The V and J genes are TRBV2 and TRBJ1-1; tentative D call: TRBD1 (6 bases). The CDR3 totals 13 residues. Trimming left V 9 bases short and J 8 bases short, with 19 bases between. Germline V gives CDR1 SNHLY, CDR2 FYNNEI. The CDR3 region has the DNA TGTGCCAGTCTTAAAAGGGGGTCCAAAGAAGCTTTCTTT. Translating gives CASLKRGSKEAFF.

The chain recombines TRBV5-4 with TRBJ2-1; unclear D gene. Trimming shortened V by 0 bases and J by 12 bases, and 25 bases separated the two germline ends. The germline V gene has CDR1 SGHNT and CDR2 YYREEE (reference sequence). The CDR3 spans 17 residues. CDR3 protein: CASSLAQGARLDMRQFF. CDR3 nucleotide sequence: TGTGCCAGCAGCTTGGCTCAAGGCGCCAGGTTGGATATGCGGCAGTTCTTC.

This clone was recorded once. CDR3 in DNA: TGTGCCAGCTCACCAGAAGAGAATCAGCCCCAGCATTTT. It encodes CASSPEENQPQHF. This chain links TRBV18 with TRBJ1-5; D gene uncertain. This CDR3 region has 13 residues. CDR1 is KGHSH and CDR2 is LQKENI in the germline V gene. The V and J ends lost 2 bases and 4 bases respectively, with 6 bases between them.

This rearrangement joins TRBV7-9 to TRBJ1-3, with D unresolved. Germline assignment: CDR1 SEHNR and CDR2 FQNEAQ (reference sequence). The CDR3 has 17 amino acids. With 4 bases removed from V and 7 bases from J, the gap between germline ends came to 23 bases. The CDR3 spells CASSSPPLGVERNTIYF. The CDR3, as DNA: TGTGCCAGCAGCTCACCACCCCTCGGAGTGGAAAGGAACACCATATATTTT. Full variable domain (remainder filled in from reference TRBV7-9 and TRBJ1-3): DTGVSQNPRHKITKRGQNVTFRCDPISEHNRLYWYRQTLGQGPEFLTYFQNEAQLEKSRLLSDRFSAERPKGSFSTLEIQRTEQGDSAMYLCASSSPPLGVERNTIYFGEGSWLTVV.

As DNA, the CDR3 is TGTGTTCAGCGGACTAGCGGTTACAATGAGCAGTTCTTC. Translating gives CVQRTSGYNEQFF. J is TRBJ2-1 and V is TRBV2; 10 bases match TRBD2. The CDR3 sequence is 13 residues long. Germline V lookup: CDR1 SNHLY, CDR2 FYNNEI.

The gene calls are TRBV7-8 and TRBJ2-7; 9 bases align to TRBD2. Per germline, CDR1 SGHVS and CDR2 FQNEAQ. The V segment lost 8 bases and the J segment 7 bases; nucleotides outside the gene matches: 3. This CDR3 region has 11 residues. The CDR3 here is CASSLAGEQYF. The CDR3 DNA follows: TGTGCCAGCTCGCTAGCGGGGGAGCAGTACTTC.

This clone appeared once. The gene calls are TRBV19 and TRBJ1-4, with D possibly being TRBD1 (6 bases). The V and J ends lost 8 bases and 7 bases respectively, with 14 bases between them. Germline lookup yields CDR1 LNHDA and CDR2 SQIVND (reference sequence). CDR3 length equals 13 residues. The chain's CDR3 is CASGQLLLEKLFF. The CDR3, as DNA: TGTGCCAGTGGACAGTTGCTTCTTGAAAAACTGTTTTTT. Combining the CDR3 with reference TRBV19 and TRBJ1-4 gives the whole variable domain DGGITQSPKYLFRKEGQNVTLSCEQNLNHDAMYWYRQDPGQGLRLIYYSQIVNDFQKGDIAEGYSVSREKKESFPLTVTSAQKNPTAFYLCASGQLLLEKLFFGSGTQLSVL.

The chain combines TRBV4-1 with TRBJ2-5, with TRBD1 matching over 7 bases. V gave up 3 bases and J gave up 0 bases; unmatched junction bases: 13. The germline CDR1 and CDR2 sequences are MGHRA and YSYEKL. The CDR3 spans 18 residues. The chain's CDR3 is CASSQVTTGAGNQETQYF. For the CDR3, the DNA is TGCGCCAGCAGCCAGGTGACAACAGGGGCTGGGAACCAAGAGACCCAGTACTTC.

V usage is TRBV28 and J usage is TRBJ2-7, with 9 bases aligning to TRBD2. The germline gives CDR1 MDHEN, CDR2 SYDVKM. The CDR3 is 15 residues long. The V and J ends lost 1 base and 6 bases, in that order; junction bases with no gene match: 7. CDR3 loop: CASSLYGGRAREQYF. CDR3 nucleotide sequence: TGTGCCAGCAGTTTATACGGCGGGAGGGCCCGCGAGCAGTACTTC.

Concerning this clone itself: The junction differs from germline at one of its ends, possibly a read error. The chain joins TRBV7-9 to TRBJ2-1, with 8 bases that match TRBD1. Germline CDR1 SEHNR, CDR2 FQNEAQ (reference sequence). The CDR3 is 12 amino acids. The CDR3 coding sequence is TGTTCCAGCAGCCAAAGCGACAGGGGGCAGTTCTTC. This gives the protein CSSSQSDRGQFF.

The CDR3 nucleotides read TGTGCCAGCAGGTTGAATCGACAGGTCCTAATCTACACCTTC. Translation: CASRLNRQVLIYTF. The chain uses TRBV27 and TRBJ1-2, with D perhaps TRBD1 (6 bases). CDR3 size: 14 residues. Germline loops: CDR1 MNHEY, CDR2 SMNVEV (reference sequence). Trimming stripped 6 bases from V and 10 bases from J, with 21 bases between.

This chain links TRBV28 with TRBJ2-7, with TRBD2 matching over 11 bases. Trimming removed 3 bases from V and 5 bases from J; junction bases left unmatched: 12. The CDR3 length is 17 residues. Germline V gives CDR1 MDHEN, CDR2 SYDVKM. The CDR3 nucleotides are TGTGCCAGCAGTTTCCCCCTCCAAACTAGCGGGAGACACGAGCAGTACTTC. It yields the protein CASSFPLQTSGRHEQYF. Full variable domain (outside the CDR3, taken from reference TRBV28 and TRBJ2-7): DVKVTQSSRYLVKRTGEKVFLECVQDMDHENMFWYRQDPGLGLRLIYFSYDVKMKEKGDIPEGYSVSREKKERFSLILESASTNQTSMYLCASSFPLQTSGRHEQYFGPGTRLTVT.

V gene TRBV7-2 combines with J gene TRBJ2-5; 9 positions agree with TRBD1. This CDR3 is built from 13 residues. Germline trimming cut 6 bases from V and 5 bases from J; bases unmatched to any gene: 4. Per germline, CDR1 SGHTA and CDR2 FQGNSA. The CDR3 protein is CASRGTGSETQYF. CDR3 nucleotide sequence: TGTGCCAGCAGGGGGACAGGGTCCGAGACCCAGTACTTC.

The rearrangement joins TRBV28 to TRBJ2-3; TRBD1 might be the D (5 bases). CDR1 and CDR2 (germline): MDHEN, SYDVKM. V lost 3 bases and J lost 2, with 12 bases in between. The CDR3 consists of 15 residues. The CDR3 DNA reads as TGTGCCAGCAGTTTTTCAGGGTCAATCACAGATACGCAGTATTTT. Translation: CASSFSGSITDTQYF.

The V gene is TRBV28, the J gene TRBJ2-7; 9 nucleotides line up with TRBD1. Germline trimming cut 5 bases from V and 4 bases from J; bases unmatched to any gene: 9. The CDR3 loop spans 15 amino acids. Germline CDR1 MDHEN, CDR2 SYDVKM. Here the CDR3 DNA reads TGTGCCAGCAGTGCCTCTGGGACAGGGCTTTACGAGCAGTACTTC. Translated: CASSASGTGLYEQYF.

The gene calls are TRBV29-1 and TRBJ2-5; D might be TRBD2 (5 bases). The germline gives CDR1 SQVTM, CDR2 ANQGSEA. The CDR3 spans 13 residues. Trimming took off 0 bases at V and 7 bases at J, with 12 bases between the two ends. CDR3 nucleotides: TGCAGCGTTGAAGAATCCACGGCGGGGACCCAGTACTTC. Protein: CSVEESTAGTQYF.

This rearrangement joins TRBV6-1 to TRBJ1-1, with a possible D match to TRBD1 (5 bases). CDR1 and CDR2 (germline): MNHNS, SASEGT. Trimming shortened V by 6 bases and J by 1 base, and 12 bases separated the two germline ends. The CDR3 spans 14 residues. Here the CDR3 reads CASRLDMENTEAFF. Written as DNA, the CDR3 is TGTGCCAGCAGACTGGACATGGAGAACACTGAAGCTTTCTTT.

In DNA, the CDR3 is TGTGCCAGCGGTCAATCGGGACAGGGGTCCCATGAGCAGTTCTTC. Its translation is CASGQSGQGSHEQFF. This chain links TRBV28 with TRBJ2-1; TRBD1 agrees at 10 bases. This CDR3 is built from 15 residues. Looked up from germline, CDR1 is MDHEN and CDR2 is SYDVKM. The trim removed 8 bases at V and 8 bases at J, leaving 12 bases unmatched. Combining the CDR3 with reference TRBV28 and TRBJ2-1 gives the whole variable domain DVKVTQSSRYLVKRTGEKVFLECVQDMDHENMFWYRQDPGLGLRLIYFSYDVKMKEKGDIPEGYSVSREKKERFSLILESASTNQTSMYLCASGQSGQGSHEQFFGPGTRLTVL.

This CDR3 reads CASSLRPSGTDTQYF. CDR3 DNA sequence: TGTGCCAGCAGTTTACGCCCTAGCGGCACAGATACGCAGTATTTT. This chain links TRBV28 with TRBJ2-3; D may be TRBD2 (6 bases). The CDR3 length is 15 residues. V was cut by 2 bases and J by 1 base, with 10 bases left in between. CDR1 MDHEN and CDR2 SYDVKM come from the germline V gene.

The V call is TRBV7-2, the J call TRBJ2-3; TRBD2 matches 9 bases. CDR1 and CDR2 from the germline V gene are SGHTA and FQGNSA. V trimming: 5 bases; J trimming: 7 bases; junction bases outside the gene matches: 16. The CDR3 length is 17 residues. The CDR3 is CASSSGFSGGPRYTQYF. CDR3 DNA sequence: TGTGCCAGCAGCAGTGGCTTTAGCGGGGGCCCTAGGTATACGCAGTATTTT.

This clone was found a few times. The genes are TRBV7-8 and TRBJ2-7; the match to TRBD1 covers 8 bases. This CDR3 has 16 amino acids. The germline gives CDR1 SGHVS, CDR2 FQNEAQ. The V and J ends lost 2 bases and 5 bases, in that order; junction bases with no gene match: 11. The chain's CDR3 is CASSLLVGVRGHEQYF. The CDR3 DNA is TGTGCCAGCAGCTTACTTGTAGGTGTCAGGGGGCACGAGCAGTACTTC. The full variable domain, its missing parts supplied by reference TRBV7-8 and TRBJ2-7, is GAGVSQSPRYKVAKRGQDVALRCDPISGHVSLFWYQQALGQGPEFLTYFQNEAQLDKSGLPSDRFFAERPEGSVSTLKIQRTQQEDSAVYLCASSLLVGVRGHEQYFGPGTRLTVT.

V usage is TRBV7-2 and J usage is TRBJ2-7; TRBD1 matches at 9 bases. The CDR3 totals 16 residues. V trimming: 2 bases; J trimming: 5 bases; junction bases outside the gene matches: 10. CDR1 and CDR2 (germline): SGHTA, FQGNSA. The CDR3 here is CASSLRWDRVVHEQYF. For the CDR3, the DNA is TGTGCCAGCAGCTTAAGATGGGACAGGGTAGTGCACGAGCAGTACTTC.

The rearrangement uses TRBV29-1 and TRBJ1-2; weak D call: TRBD1 (6 bases). The V gene lost 4 bases and the J gene lost 8 bases, with 14 bases spanning the gap. Germline assignment: CDR1 SQVTM and CDR2 ANQGSEA. CDR3 length equals 12 residues. The CDR3 region has the DNA TGCAGCGTTGGGGACACTGGTTGGGGCTACACCTTC. This translates into CSVGDTGWGYTF.

This chain links TRBV25-1 with TRBJ2-3; 9 nucleotides agree with TRBD2. This CDR3 spans 17 amino acids. CDR1 is MGHDK, CDR2 SYGVNS, per germline. V lost 3 bases, J lost 1 base, and 8 bases stayed unmatched. Here the CDR3 reads CASSERGGVFGTDTQYF. CDR3 in DNA: TGTGCCAGCAGTGAGCGGGGGGGTGTTTTCGGCACAGATACGCAGTATTTT.

V is TRBV2 and J is TRBJ1-5; 8 bases are shared with TRBD1. The CDR3 contains 16 residues. The germline V gene encodes CDR1 SNHLY and CDR2 FYNNEI. The trim removed 6 bases at V and 1 base at J, leaving 8 bases unmatched. The DNA of the CDR3 is TGTGCCAGCAGCGCCTTACAGGGGGTGAGCAATCAGCCCCAGCATTTT. Residues: CASSALQGVSNQPQHF.

The CDR3, as DNA: TGCGCCAGCAGCTCCGAGATAGAACTAGCGGGAGTCCGTTACAATGAGCAGTTCTTC. It yields the protein CASSSEIELAGVRYNEQFF. This chain joins TRBV5-1 and TRBJ2-1; 11 nucleotides line up with TRBD2. CDR3 length: 19 residues. V shed 3 bases and J 4 bases; nucleotides not matched to a gene: 15. CDR1 and CDR2 (germline): SGHRS, YFSETQ.